The following is a TCR beta chain sequence with its context. Other DNA variants within this sample encode the same CDR3. Profiling relied on immunoSEQ multiplex PCR, and the TCRdb table lists in-frame clones only, not all of them. Among approximately 130,000 clones listed, over 75% were seen once. The sample comes from a study of OX40 agonist ivuxolimab in advanced cancers. At cycle 4 day 1, cycle 7 day 1, and baseline, blood was sampled. The V gene end was trimmed by 4 bases and the J gene end by 8 bases; junction bases not matched to a gene: 5. Germline V CDR1 and CDR2: SGHRS, YFSETQ. CDR3 size: 13 residues.

The clonotype was recovered from an adult with an advanced solid tumor such as melanoma, head and neck, liver or kidney cancer. This rearrangement joins TRBV5-1 to TRBJ2-1; TRBD1 aligns across 8 bases. Sequenced here: CD4+ or CD8+ T cells sorted from blood, sampled in a trial of the OX40 agonist ivuxolimab. CDR3 nucleotides: TGCGCCAGCAGCCCCGGACAGGGCTATGAGCAGTTCTTC. Encoded protein: CASSPGQGYEQFF.